The source of this TCR beta chain is a study of regulatory T cells in long-lasting Graves disease. Through Arm-PCR of CDR3 regions and iRepertoire HTBI primers, TCR beta libraries were built. Original processing methods: About 60 TRBV and around 15 TRBJ segments were identified across samples. TCRdb independently ran MiXCR on the multiplex PCR reads; one entry per CDR3 protein. These V and J calls derive from TCRdb rather than the authors' analysis. Among about 220,000 distinct CDR3 sequences, roughly 19% were seen once, and the ten largest hold approximately 12%. Time point noted: newly diagnosed GD, antithyroid drugs for less than 3 months. PBMCs provided the RNA from which the TCR library was made. CDR3 size: 12 residues. V was trimmed by 7 bases and J by 6 bases, leaving 12 bases between them. Germline CDR1 reads MNHNS; CDR2 reads SASEGT. Many counts were recorded for this clonotype. These data were likewise used in another study, on T cells in Graves' hyperthyroidism and ophthalmopathy. That report adds: Clinical symptoms, serum thyroxine and TRAb, thyroid ultrasound and orbital computed tomography were used for the diagnoses. HTBI primers were employed in a first-round RT-PCR of the TCR CDR3.

V usage is TRBV6-1 and J usage is TRBJ1-1; D gene unclear. The sequencing here drew on peripheral blood mononuclear cells (PBMCs), taken at new diagnosis, from a patient treated with antithyroid drugs. This clonotype originated in a woman aged 30 to 39 with Graves disease. The CDR3 DNA reads as TGTGCCAGCAAGGAGGGATTTTCTGAAGCTTTCTTT. Translated, it gives CASKEGFSEAFF.